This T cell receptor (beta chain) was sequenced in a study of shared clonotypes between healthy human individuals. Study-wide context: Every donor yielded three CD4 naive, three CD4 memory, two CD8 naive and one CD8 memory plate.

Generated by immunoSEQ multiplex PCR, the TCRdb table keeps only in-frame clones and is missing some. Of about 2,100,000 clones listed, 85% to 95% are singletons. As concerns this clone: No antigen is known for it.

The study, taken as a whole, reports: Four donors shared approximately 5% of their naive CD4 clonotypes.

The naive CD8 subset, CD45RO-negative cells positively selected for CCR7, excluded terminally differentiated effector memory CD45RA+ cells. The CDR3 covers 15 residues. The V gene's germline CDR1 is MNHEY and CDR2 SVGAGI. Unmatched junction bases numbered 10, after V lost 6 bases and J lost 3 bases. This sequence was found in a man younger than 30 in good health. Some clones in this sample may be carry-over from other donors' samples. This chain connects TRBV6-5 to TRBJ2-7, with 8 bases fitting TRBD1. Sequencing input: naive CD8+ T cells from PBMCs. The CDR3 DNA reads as TGTGCCAGCAGACCGGAACAGGGGGGTCGCTACGAGCAGTACTTC. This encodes CASRPEQGGRYEQYF.